This entry lists 6 T cell receptor beta chains sequenced from one sample in a study of blood T cell repertoires in COVID-19 (dated by TCRdb to 2019 to 2021). Library preparation was by the immunoSEQ multiplex PCR assay. As stored in TCRdb, this immuneACCESS dataset retains in-frame rearrangements with V and J assigned. A fraction of the clones does not appear; measured against another copy, unresolved V genes explain less than half of the discrepancy, and the remainder lacks a known reason. This sample holds under 300,000 clones; nearly 90% were observed only once. Under 2.5% of the sample rests with the top ten. Sequences were obtained from peripheral blood. The receptors were sampled from a woman in her thirties or forties who had recovered from COVID-19.

The V gene is TRBV10-1, the J gene TRBJ1-5; TRBD1 aligns across 8 bases. The V gene end was trimmed by 0 bases and the J gene end by 0 bases; junction bases not matched to a gene: 19. Germline loops: CDR1 WNHNN, CDR2 SYGVQD (reference sequence). The CDR3 spans 22 residues. The CDR3 here is CASSESSTCWTGRGYSNQPQHF. In DNA, the CDR3 is TGCGCCAGCAGTGAGTCCTCGACCTGTTGGACAGGGAGAGGGTATAGCAATCAGCCCCAGCATTTT.

The chain uses TRBV5-4 and TRBJ2-7; no clear D. The CDR3 runs 12 residues. Trimming took 2 bases from V and 3 from J, leaving 6 bases between them. CDR1 is SGHNT and CDR2 is YYREEE in the germline V gene (reference sequence). CDR3 coding DNA: TGTGCCAGCAGCTTTGAGGACTACGAGCAGTACTTC. This sequence encodes CASSFEDYEQYF.

The gene calls are TRBV23-1 and TRBJ1-5; D unresolved. TRBV23-1 is treated as an ORF (open reading frame) with a function not yet certain. V lost 1 base, J lost 0 bases, and 10 bases lay in between. This CDR3 region has 16 residues. This CDR3 is CASSQCRGYSNQPQHF. The DNA for the CDR3 is TGCGCCAGCAGTCAATGTCGAGGTTATAGCAATCAGCCCCAGCATTTT.

The J gene is TRBJ2-1, the V gene TRBV7-9, with TRBD2 matching 8 bases. Germline values: CDR1 SEHNR, CDR2 FQNEAQ (reference sequence). The J segment lost 6 bases and the V segment lost 5 bases, leaving 15 bases of the junction unmatched. CDR3 length equals 17 residues. CDR3 region: CASSPQLVTGGPNEQFF. In DNA, the CDR3 is TGTGCCAGCAGCCCCCAACTAGTAACGGGGGGGCCCAATGAGCAGTTCTTC.

V usage is TRBV6-1 and J usage is TRBJ1-2, with a tentative D call TRBD1 (6 bases). Germline V gene lookup returns CDR1 MNHNS and CDR2 SASEGT. The CDR3 sequence is 15 residues long. V lost 1 base to trimming and J lost 1 base, with 10 bases between them. The CDR3: CASSEEGGRNYGYTF. Written as DNA, the CDR3 is TGTGCCAGCAGTGAAGAGGGGGGGCGTAACTATGGCTACACCTTC.

The chain links TRBV5-1 to TRBJ2-7; 13 nucleotides match TRBD2. The CDR3 consists of 16 residues. The ends lost 0 bases at V and 5 bases at J; junction bases unmatched: 5. Germline CDR1 reads SGHRS; CDR2 reads YFSETQ. This CDR3 is CASSLAWTSGGNEQYF. The CDR3 bases are TGCGCCAGCAGCTTGGCGTGGACTAGCGGGGGTAACGAGCAGTACTTC.